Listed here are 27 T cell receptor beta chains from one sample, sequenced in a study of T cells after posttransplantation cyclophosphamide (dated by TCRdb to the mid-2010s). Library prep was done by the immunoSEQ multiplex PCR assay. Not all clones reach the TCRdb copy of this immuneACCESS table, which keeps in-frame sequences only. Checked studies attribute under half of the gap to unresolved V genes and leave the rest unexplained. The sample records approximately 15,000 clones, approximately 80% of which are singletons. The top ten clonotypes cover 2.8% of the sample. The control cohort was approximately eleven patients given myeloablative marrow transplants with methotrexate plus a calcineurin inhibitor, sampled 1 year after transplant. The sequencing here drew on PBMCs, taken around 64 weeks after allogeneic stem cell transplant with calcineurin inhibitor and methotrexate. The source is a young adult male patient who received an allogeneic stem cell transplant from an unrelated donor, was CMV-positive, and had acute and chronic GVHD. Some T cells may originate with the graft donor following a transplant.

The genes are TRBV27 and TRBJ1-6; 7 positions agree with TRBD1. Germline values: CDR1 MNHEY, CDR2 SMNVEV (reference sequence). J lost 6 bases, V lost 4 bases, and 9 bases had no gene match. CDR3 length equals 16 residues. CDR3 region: CASSYRDSLFNSPLHF. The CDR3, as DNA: TGTGCCAGCAGTTACCGGGACAGTCTATTTAATTCACCCCTCCACTTT.

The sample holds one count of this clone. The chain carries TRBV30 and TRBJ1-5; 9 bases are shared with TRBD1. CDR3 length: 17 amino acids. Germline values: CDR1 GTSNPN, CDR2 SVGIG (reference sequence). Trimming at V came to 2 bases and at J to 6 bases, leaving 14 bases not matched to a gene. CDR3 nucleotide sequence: TGTGCCTGGAGTATCGGGTTGACAGGGGGTGAGGGTCAGCCCCAGCATTTT. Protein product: CAWSIGLTGGEGQPQHF.

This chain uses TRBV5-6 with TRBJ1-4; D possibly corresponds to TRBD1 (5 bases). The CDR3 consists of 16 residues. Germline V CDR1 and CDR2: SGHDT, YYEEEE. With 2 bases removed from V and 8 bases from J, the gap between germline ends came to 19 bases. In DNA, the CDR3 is TGTGCCAGCAGCTTCTGGGCGGGGCCGGCGGGGGAAAAACTGTTTTTT. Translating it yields CASSFWAGPAGEKLFF.

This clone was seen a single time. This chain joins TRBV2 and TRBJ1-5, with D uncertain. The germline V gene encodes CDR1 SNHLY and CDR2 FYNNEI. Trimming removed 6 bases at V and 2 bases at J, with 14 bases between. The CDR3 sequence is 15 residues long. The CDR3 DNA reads TGTGCCAGCAGCCGAGTGTTTATGGGCAATCAGCCCCAGCATTTT. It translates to CASSRVFMGNQPQHF.

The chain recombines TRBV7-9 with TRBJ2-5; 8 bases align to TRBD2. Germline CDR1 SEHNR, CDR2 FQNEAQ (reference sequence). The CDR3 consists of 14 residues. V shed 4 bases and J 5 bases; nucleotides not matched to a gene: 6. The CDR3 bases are TGTGCCAGCAGCTCGGGACTAGACTGGGAGACCCAGTACTTC. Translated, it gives CASSSGLDWETQYF. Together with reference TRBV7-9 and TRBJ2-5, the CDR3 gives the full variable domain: DTGVSQNPRHKITKRGQNVTFRCDPISEHNRLYWYRQTLGQGPEFLTYFQNEAQLEKSRLLSDRFSAERPKGSFSTLEIQRTEQGDSAMYLCASSSGLDWETQYFGPGTRLLVL.

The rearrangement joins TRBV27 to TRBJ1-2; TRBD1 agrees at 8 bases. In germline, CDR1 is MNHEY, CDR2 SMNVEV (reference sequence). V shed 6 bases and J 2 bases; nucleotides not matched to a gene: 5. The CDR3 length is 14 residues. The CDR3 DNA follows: TGTGCCAGCAGCCACAGGGGGGAGAACTATGGCTACACCTTC. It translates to CASSHRGENYGYTF.

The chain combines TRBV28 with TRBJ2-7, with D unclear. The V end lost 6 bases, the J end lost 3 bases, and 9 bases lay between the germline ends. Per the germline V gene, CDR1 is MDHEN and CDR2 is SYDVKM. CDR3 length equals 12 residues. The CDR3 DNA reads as TGTGCCAGCAGGGCGGTGAACTACGAGCAGTACTTC. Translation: CASRAVNYEQYF.

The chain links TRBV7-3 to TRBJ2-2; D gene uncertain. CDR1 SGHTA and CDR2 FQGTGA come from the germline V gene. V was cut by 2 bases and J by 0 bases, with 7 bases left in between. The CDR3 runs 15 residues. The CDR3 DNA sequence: TGTGCCAGCAGCTTATTCAGTGCGAACACCGGGGAGCTGTTTTTT. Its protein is CASSLFSANTGELFF.

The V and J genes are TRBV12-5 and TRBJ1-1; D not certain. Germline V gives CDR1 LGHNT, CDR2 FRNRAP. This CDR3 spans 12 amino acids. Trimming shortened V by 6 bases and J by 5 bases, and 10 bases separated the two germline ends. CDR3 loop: CASGLLRTEAFF. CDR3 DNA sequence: TGTGCTAGTGGCCTATTGAGAACTGAAGCTTTCTTT.

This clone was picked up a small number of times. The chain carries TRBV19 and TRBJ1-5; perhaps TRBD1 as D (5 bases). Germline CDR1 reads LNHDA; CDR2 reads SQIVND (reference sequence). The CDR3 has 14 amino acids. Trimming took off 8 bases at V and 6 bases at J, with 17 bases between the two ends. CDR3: CASCRLGVGQPQHF. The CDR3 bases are TGTGCCAGTTGTCGGTTAGGGGTGGGTCAGCCCCAGCATTTT.

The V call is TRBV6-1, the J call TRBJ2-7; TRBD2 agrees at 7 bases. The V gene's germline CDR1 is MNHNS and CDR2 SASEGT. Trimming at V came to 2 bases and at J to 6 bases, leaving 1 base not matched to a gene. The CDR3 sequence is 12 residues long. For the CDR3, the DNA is TGTGCCAGCAGTGAATGGGGGGGCGAGCAGTACTTC. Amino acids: CASSEWGGEQYF.

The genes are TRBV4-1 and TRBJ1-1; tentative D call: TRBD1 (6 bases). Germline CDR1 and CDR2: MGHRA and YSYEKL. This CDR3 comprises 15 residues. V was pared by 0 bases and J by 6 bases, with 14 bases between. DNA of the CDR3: TGCGCCAGCAGCCAAGAGAATATAAGGACAGCTGAAGCTTTCTTT. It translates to CASSQENIRTAEAFF.

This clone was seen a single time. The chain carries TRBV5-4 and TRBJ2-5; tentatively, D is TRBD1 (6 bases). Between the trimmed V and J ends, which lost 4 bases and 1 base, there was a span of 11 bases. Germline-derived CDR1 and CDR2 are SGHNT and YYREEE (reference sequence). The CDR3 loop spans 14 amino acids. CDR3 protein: CASSTRTAQETQYF. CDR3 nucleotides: TGTGCCAGCAGCACCAGGACAGCCCAAGAGACCCAGTACTTC.

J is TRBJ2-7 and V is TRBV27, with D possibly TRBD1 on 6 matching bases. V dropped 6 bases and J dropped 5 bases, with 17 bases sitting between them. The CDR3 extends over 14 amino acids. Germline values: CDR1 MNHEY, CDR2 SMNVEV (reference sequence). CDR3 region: CASSRTVPLDEQYF. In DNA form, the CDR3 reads TGTGCCAGCAGCCGGACAGTCCCACTAGACGAGCAGTACTTC.

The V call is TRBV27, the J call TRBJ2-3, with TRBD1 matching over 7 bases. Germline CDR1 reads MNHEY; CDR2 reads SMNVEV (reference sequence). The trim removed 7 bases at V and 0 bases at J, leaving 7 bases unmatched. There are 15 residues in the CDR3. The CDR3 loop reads CASISRDSSTDTQYF. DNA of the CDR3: TGTGCCAGCATTAGTCGGGACAGTAGCACAGATACGCAGTATTTT.

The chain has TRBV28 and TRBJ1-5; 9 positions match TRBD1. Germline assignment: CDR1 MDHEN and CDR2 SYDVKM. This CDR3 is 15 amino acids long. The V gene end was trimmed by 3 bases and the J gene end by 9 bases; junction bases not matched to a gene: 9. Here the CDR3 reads CASSFSGTGTRPQHF. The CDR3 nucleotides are TGTGCCAGCAGTTTCTCCGGGACAGGGACTCGGCCCCAGCATTTT.

The CDR3 DNA reads as TGTGCCAGCAGTTTAGCGGGGAGCTCCTACGAGCAGTACTTC. Protein sequence: CASSLAGSSYEQYF. This sequence joins TRBV28 and TRBJ2-7; D is perhaps TRBD2 (6 bases). CDR3 length: 14 residues. Trimming took 2 bases from V and 0 from J, leaving 8 bases between them. The V gene's germline CDR1 is MDHEN and CDR2 SYDVKM.

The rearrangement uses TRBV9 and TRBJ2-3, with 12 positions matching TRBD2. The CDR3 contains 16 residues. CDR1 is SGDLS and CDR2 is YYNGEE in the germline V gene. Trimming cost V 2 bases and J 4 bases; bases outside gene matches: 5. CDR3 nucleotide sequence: TGTGCCAGCAGCGTCCAACTAGCGGGGGGATCAGATACGCAGTATTTT. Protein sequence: CASSVQLAGGSDTQYF.

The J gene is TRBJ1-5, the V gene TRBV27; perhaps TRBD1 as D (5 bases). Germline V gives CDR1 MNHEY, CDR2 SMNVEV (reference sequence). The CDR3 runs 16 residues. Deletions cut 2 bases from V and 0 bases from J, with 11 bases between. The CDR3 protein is CASSLNRGYSNQPQHF. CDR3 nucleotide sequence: TGTGCCAGCAGTTTAAATAGGGGATATAGCAATCAGCCCCAGCATTTT.

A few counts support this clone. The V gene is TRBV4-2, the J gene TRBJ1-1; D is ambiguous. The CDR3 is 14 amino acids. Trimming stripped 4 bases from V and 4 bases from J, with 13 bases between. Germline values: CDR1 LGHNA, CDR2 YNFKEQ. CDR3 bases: TGTGCCAGCAGCCTTGGCGGGAGCGGCACTGAAGCTTTCTTT. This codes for CASSLGGSGTEAFF.

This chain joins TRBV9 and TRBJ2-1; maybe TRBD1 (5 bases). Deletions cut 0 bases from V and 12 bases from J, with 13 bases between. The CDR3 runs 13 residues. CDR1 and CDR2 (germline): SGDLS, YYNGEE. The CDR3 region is CASSVGDRTGQFF. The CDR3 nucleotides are TGTGCCAGCAGCGTAGGAGATAGAACAGGGCAGTTCTTC.

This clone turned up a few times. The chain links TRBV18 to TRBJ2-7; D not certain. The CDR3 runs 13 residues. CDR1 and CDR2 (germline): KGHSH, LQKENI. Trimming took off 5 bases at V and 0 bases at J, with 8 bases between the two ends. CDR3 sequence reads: CASSSVSSYEQYF. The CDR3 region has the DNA TGTGCCAGCTCATCTGTTAGCTCCTACGAGCAGTACTTC.

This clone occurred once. CDR3 sequence: CASSPTYGWEQYF. In DNA, the CDR3 is TGTGCCAGCAGCCCGACCTACGGGTGGGAGCAGTACTTC. The rearrangement links TRBV4-2 to TRBJ2-7, with D unclear. Per germline, CDR1 LGHNA and CDR2 YNFKEQ. This CDR3 is built from 13 residues. V was shortened by 4 bases and J by 7 bases, with 14 bases between the two germline ends.

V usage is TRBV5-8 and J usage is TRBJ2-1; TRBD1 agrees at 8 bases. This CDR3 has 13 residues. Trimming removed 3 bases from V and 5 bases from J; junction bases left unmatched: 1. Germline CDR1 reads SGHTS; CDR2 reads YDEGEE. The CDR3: CASSSTGDNEQFF. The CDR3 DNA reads TGTGCCAGCAGCTCGACAGGGGACAATGAGCAGTTCTTC.

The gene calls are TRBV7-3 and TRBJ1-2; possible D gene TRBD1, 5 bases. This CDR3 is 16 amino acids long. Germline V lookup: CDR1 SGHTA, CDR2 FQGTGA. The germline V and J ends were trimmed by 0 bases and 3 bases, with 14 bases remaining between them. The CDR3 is CASSLTGQPTYYGYTF. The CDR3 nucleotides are TGTGCCAGCAGCTTAACGGGGCAGCCCACTTACTATGGCTACACCTTC.

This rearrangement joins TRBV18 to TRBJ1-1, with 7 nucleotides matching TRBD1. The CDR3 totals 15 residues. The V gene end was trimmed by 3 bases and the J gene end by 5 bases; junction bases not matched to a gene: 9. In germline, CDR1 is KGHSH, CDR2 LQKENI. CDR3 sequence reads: CASSPRAGGKTEAFF. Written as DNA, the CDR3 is TGTGCCAGCTCACCCCGGGCAGGGGGGAAAACTGAAGCTTTCTTT.

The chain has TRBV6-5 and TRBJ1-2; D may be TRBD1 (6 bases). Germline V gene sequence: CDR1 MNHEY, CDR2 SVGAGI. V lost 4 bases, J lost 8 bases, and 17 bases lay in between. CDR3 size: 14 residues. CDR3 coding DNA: TGTGCCAGCAGTTCTCCCGACAGGTTGAGCGGCTACACCTTC. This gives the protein CASSSPDRLSGYTF.